These T cell receptor beta chains were read from a single sample in a study of blood T cell repertoires in COVID-19. The table came from immunoSEQ multiplex PCR; TCRdb's copy has only in-frame clones and leaves some out. The data hold tens of thousands of clones, with around 75% observed a single time. The sequenced sample consisted of peripheral blood. The receptors were sampled from a man between 65 and 80 years old with COVID-19, enrolled during active disease. CDR3s include the opening cysteine and the closing phenylalanine or tryptophan. A D gene is named only where the DNA matches it firmly.

J: TRBJ2-5; D: TRBD2; V: TRBV10-3; CDR3: CAISESGSGGGKTQYF
J: TRBJ2-2; D: TRBD1; V: TRBV13; CDR3: CASSFRDREGELFF
J: TRBJ2-7; D: NA; V: TRBV19; CDR3: CASSYSADGGEQYF
J: TRBJ2-7; D: NA; V: TRBV24-1; CDR3: CATSEGSNSYEQYF
J: TRBJ1-2; D: TRBD1; V: TRBV5-1; CDR3: CASSLGQGTNYGYTF
J: TRBJ1-5; D: NA; V: TRBV2; CDR3: CASSNSGQGQPQHF
J: TRBJ1-2; D: TRBD1; V: TRBV18; CDR3: CASSPGDRRDGYTF
J: TRBJ2-1; D: TRBD2; V: TRBV15; CDR3: CATSSLLSSGRTYNEQFF
J: TRBJ2-1; D: NA; V: TRBV4-3; CDR3: CASSQEGYSDNEQFF
J: TRBJ2-7; D: NA; V: TRBV27; CDR3: CASSLTGRLSSYEQYF
J: TRBJ2-7; D: TRBD2; V: TRBV7-2; CDR3: CASSLGTSALPYEQYF
J: TRBJ1-2; D: NA; V: TRBV27; CDR3: CASSLKPANYGYTF
J: TRBJ2-5; D: NA; V: TRBV19; CDR3: CASRVQDQETQYF
J: TRBJ2-3; D: TRBD1; V: TRBV19; CDR3: CASSIGRTGNSDTQYF
J: TRBJ2-1; D: NA; V: TRBV5-1; CDR3: CASSLRGATYNEQFF
J: TRBJ2-7; D: TRBD2; V: TRBV18; CDR3: CASSPTSGATYEQYF
J: TRBJ1-2; D: TRBD1; V: TRBV30; CDR3: CAWSYRGIDGYTF
J: TRBJ2-1; D: TRBD2; V: TRBV4-3; CDR3: CASSQDVELAGAIPSSYNEQFF
J: TRBJ1-2; D: NA; V: TRBV2; CDR3: CASSGDIANYGYTF
J: TRBJ2-4; D: NA; V: TRBV5-1; CDR3: CASSFLQGGNIQYF
J: TRBJ1-5; D: NA; V: TRBV18; CDR3: CASSRGSNQPQHF
J: TRBJ2-2; D: NA; V: TRBV28; CDR3: CASSFGLGDTGELFF
J: TRBJ1-5; D: NA; V: TRBV6-6; CDR3: CASNHGQGRNQPQHF
J: TRBJ2-3; D: TRBD1; V: TRBV18; CDR3: CASSPPRQGRGTDTQYF
J: TRBJ2-1; D: NA; V: TRBV10-3; CDR3: CAIARARGDNEQFF
J: TRBJ1-4; D: TRBD1; V: TRBV28; CDR3: CASSRQGSNEKLFF
J: TRBJ2-5; D: NA; V: TRBV6-5; CDR3: CASSYAQGTETQYF
J: TRBJ1-5; D: NA; V: TRBV7-9; CDR3: CASSSQGSQPQHF
J: TRBJ1-2; D: NA; V: TRBV3-1/TRBV3-2; CDR3: CASSQESRGYGYTF
J: TRBJ2-2; D: NA; V: TRBV5-1; CDR3: CASRSTGSANTGELFF
J: TRBJ1-6; D: TRBD1; V: TRBV6-1; CDR3: CASSEWTGANSPLHF
J: TRBJ2-1; D: NA; V: TRBV14; CDR3: CASSPVGVFYNEQFF
J: TRBJ1-6; D: NA; V: TRBV25-1; CDR3: CASSEYLAASSYNSPLHF
J: TRBJ2-2; D: NA; V: TRBV5-4; CDR3: CASSLDRFNTGELFF
J: TRBJ1-6; D: TRBD1; V: TRBV2; CDR3: CASSPRGSPLHF
J: TRBJ2-1; D: NA; V: TRBV28; CDR3: CASSFRGSSYNEQFF
J: TRBJ2-7; D: TRBD2; V: TRBV18; CDR3: CASSRSTSVHSYEQYF
J: TRBJ2-1; D: TRBD2; V: TRBV6-5; CDR3: CASSYSGGRGLYEQFF
J: TRBJ1-6; D: TRBD1; V: TRBV27; CDR3: CASSYDRGYSPLHF
J: TRBJ2-7; D: NA; V: TRBV5-1; CDR3: CASSRDTSSYEQYF
J: TRBJ1-1; D: TRBD1; V: TRBV7-2; CDR3: CASRSRDRDMNTEAFF
J: TRBJ1-4; D: NA; V: TRBV6-5; CDR3: CASRPNPGGEKLFF
J: TRBJ1-6; D: NA; V: TRBV7-5; CDR3: CARSSGVLGVGNSPLHF
J: TRBJ2-5; D: NA; V: TRBV6-1; CDR3: CASSEALGATQETQYF
J: TRBJ2-7; D: TRBD1; V: TRBV13; CDR3: CASRGQGSYEQYF
J: TRBJ1-2; D: TRBD1; V: TRBV7-9; CDR3: CASSLGTGAPGYGYTF
J: TRBJ2-3; D: NA; V: TRBV9; CDR3: CASSVSSTDTQYF
J: TRBJ2-3; D: TRBD2; V: TRBV19; CDR3: CASSPGTSGRTDTQYF
J: TRBJ2-3; D: NA; V: TRBV5-6; CDR3: CASSPLGGLTDTQYF
J: TRBJ1-6; D: NA; V: TRBV11-2; CDR3: CASSSRAGPGSPLHF
J: TRBJ1-1; D: NA; V: TRBV15; CDR3: CATTVTGNTEAFF
J: TRBJ2-5; D: TRBD1; V: TRBV5-1; CDR3: CASSVGQGAGETQYF
J: TRBJ2-7; D: NA; V: TRBV29-1; CDR3: CSVVEGRGEQYF
J: TRBJ2-2; D: NA; V: TRBV24-1; CDR3: CATSPDYSTGELFF
J: TRBJ2-1; D: TRBD2; V: TRBV29-1; CDR3: CSVGVGLAGLGDNEQFF